Following are 14 T cell receptor beta chains from one sample sequenced in a study of OX40 agonist ivuxolimab in advanced cancers. TCRdb's copy holds only in-frame clones and misses some; the assay was immunoSEQ multiplex PCR. There are roughly 36,000 clones in the sample; over 60% occur only once, and approximately 20% lies in the top ten. Sequenced material: CD4+ or CD8+ T cells sorted from blood, taken in a trial of the OX40 agonist ivuxolimab. These receptors originate from an adult with an advanced solid tumor such as melanoma, head and neck, liver or kidney cancer.

The chain recombines TRBV7-8 with TRBJ1-4, with D tentatively TRBD1 (6 bases). The CDR3 totals 14 residues. Per the germline V gene, CDR1 is SGHVS and CDR2 is FQNEAQ. V gave up 5 bases and J gave up 6 bases, with 13 bases separating them. DNA for the CDR3: TGTGCCAGCAGCGCGGACAGCGGTCATGAAAAACTGTTTTTT. Protein product: CASSADSGHEKLFF. The variable domain in full, with the rest retrieved from reference TRBV7-8 and TRBJ1-4, is GAGVSQSPRYKVAKRGQDVALRCDPISGHVSLFWYQQALGQGPEFLTYFQNEAQLDKSGLPSDRFFAERPEGSVSTLKIQRTQQEDSAVYLCASSADSGHEKLFFGSGTQLSVL.

This clone occurred a few times. The chain links TRBV11-2 to TRBJ1-1, with D possibly matching TRBD1 (6 bases). Germline loops: CDR1 SGHAT, CDR2 FQNNGV. Trimming took 5 bases from V and 7 from J, leaving 11 bases between them. The CDR3 has 12 residues. The CDR3 nucleotides read TGTGCCAGCAGCCCCGGACAGAGTGAAGCTTTCTTT. Translating gives CASSPGQSEAFF. Using reference TRBV11-2 and TRBJ1-1 for the parts outside the CDR3, the full variable domain is EAGVAQSPRYKIIEKRQSVAFWCNPISGHATLYWYQQILGQGPKLLIQFQNNGVVDDSQLPKDRFSAERLKGVDSTLKIQPAKLEDSAVYLCASSPGQSEAFFGQGTRLTVV.

The V call is TRBV7-2, the J call TRBJ1-2; D gene unclear. Germline CDR1 and CDR2: SGHTA and FQGNSA. With 4 bases removed from V and 4 bases from J, the gap between germline ends came to 7 bases. The CDR3 covers 12 residues. CDR3 nucleotides: TGTGCCAGCAGCTCACAGCCCTATGGCTACACCTTC. Its translation: CASSSQPYGYTF.

The V call is TRBV14, the J call TRBJ1-1; 8 bases match TRBD1. V trimming: 4 bases; J trimming: 5 bases; junction bases outside the gene matches: 9. Germline CDR1 SGHDN, CDR2 FVKESK. CDR3 length: 15 amino acids. CDR3 DNA: TGTGCCAGCAGCCGGTTCGGACAGGGCAAAACTGAAGCTTTCTTT. Translated: CASSRFGQGKTEAFF.

Written as DNA, the CDR3 is TGTGCCTGGACTAGGATCAGGGGAGTAGAAGGCTACACCTTC. This sequence encodes CAWTRIRGVEGYTF. This chain links TRBV30 with TRBJ1-2, with D possibly being TRBD1 (6 bases). The V gene's germline CDR1 is GTSNPN and CDR2 SVGIG (reference sequence). There are 14 residues in the CDR3. Trimming shortened V by 4 bases and J by 8 bases, and 20 bases separated the two germline ends.

The rearrangement links TRBV2 to TRBJ2-1, with 10 bases aligning to TRBD2. Germline V gene lookup returns CDR1 SNHLY and CDR2 FYNNEI. J was trimmed by 7 bases and V by 6 bases; bases with no gene match: 6. The CDR3 runs 14 residues. CDR3 DNA sequence: TGTGCCAGCAGAGTAGGGACTAGCGTAAATGAGCAGTTCTTC. Encoded protein: CASRVGTSVNEQFF.

This clone was detected once. The rearrangement links TRBV28 to TRBJ1-4; TRBD1 agrees at 9 bases. The length of the CDR3 is 13 residues. Germline V gives CDR1 MDHEN, CDR2 SYDVKM. After removal of 4 bases from V and 7 bases from J, the junction contained 1 base not matched to a gene. This CDR3 reads CASSWDRAEKLFF. DNA for the CDR3: TGTGCCAGCAGTTGGGACAGGGCTGAAAAACTGTTTTTT.

V and J are TRBV5-1 and TRBJ1-6; weak D call: TRBD1 (5 bases). Trimming left V 3 bases short and J 4 bases short, with 8 bases between. The CDR3 extends over 14 amino acids. Germline V CDR1 and CDR2: SGHRS, YFSETQ. CDR3 sequence reads: CASSSRDYNSPLHF. CDR3 coding DNA: TGCGCCAGCAGCTCCAGGGATTATAATTCACCCCTCCACTTT.

The chain uses TRBV9 and TRBJ2-3, with D perhaps TRBD1 (5 bases). Trimming stripped 0 bases from V and 2 bases from J, with 13 bases between. The length of the CDR3 is 16 residues. CDR1 is SGDLS, CDR2 YYNGEE, per germline. The CDR3 loop reads CASSVGSYRNTDTQYF. The CDR3 DNA reads as TGTGCCAGCAGCGTAGGGTCCTACAGGAACACAGATACGCAGTATTTT.

The chain joins TRBV6-6 to TRBJ1-4; 8 nucleotides agree with TRBD1. This CDR3 region has 12 residues. The junction had 3 bases not matched to a gene; V was cut back by 7 bases and J by 8 bases. CDR1 and CDR2 from the germline V gene are MNHNY and SVGAGI (reference sequence). The CDR3 reads CASTHRGEKLFF. The CDR3 DNA reads TGTGCCAGCACCCACAGGGGGGAAAAACTGTTTTTT.

The gene calls are TRBV7-9 and TRBJ2-1; unclear D gene. Germline values: CDR1 SEHNR, CDR2 FQNEAQ (reference sequence). CDR3 length: 11 residues. V lost 10 bases to trimming and J lost 4 bases, with 8 bases between them. The CDR3 sequence: CANSQYNEQFF. In nucleotides, the CDR3 is TGTGCCAACTCGCAGTACAATGAGCAGTTCTTC.

This sequence joins TRBV18 and TRBJ1-1; possibly TRBD1 for D (5 bases). The V end lost 4 bases, the J end lost 3 bases, and 9 bases lay between the germline ends. This CDR3 has 13 amino acids. The germline V gene has CDR1 KGHSH and CDR2 LQKENI. CDR3 in amino acids: CASSRRGDTEAFF. CDR3 nucleotide sequence: TGTGCCAGCTCACGGAGAGGGGACACTGAAGCTTTCTTT.

V is TRBV10-2 and J is TRBJ1-4; D gene uncertain. Germline V gene lookup returns CDR1 WSHSY and CDR2 SAAADI. V lost 0 bases and J 7 bases, leaving 12 bases between the germline ends. The CDR3 has 15 amino acids. The CDR3 nucleotides read TGCGCCAGCAGTGAGTCAGGGAATGATGGTGAAAAACTGTTTTTT. It yields the protein CASSESGNDGEKLFF.

CDR3 nucleotides: TGTGCCAGCAGCTCGGGGTGGAGCGGGGGGTACGAGCAGTACGTC. Residues: CASSSGWSGGYEQYV. The chain combines TRBV5-5 with TRBJ2-7, with TRBD2 identical over 9 bases. The CDR3 runs 15 residues. J lost 4 bases, V lost 3 bases, and 8 bases had no gene match. Germline CDR1 reads SGHKS; CDR2 reads YYEKEE (reference sequence).